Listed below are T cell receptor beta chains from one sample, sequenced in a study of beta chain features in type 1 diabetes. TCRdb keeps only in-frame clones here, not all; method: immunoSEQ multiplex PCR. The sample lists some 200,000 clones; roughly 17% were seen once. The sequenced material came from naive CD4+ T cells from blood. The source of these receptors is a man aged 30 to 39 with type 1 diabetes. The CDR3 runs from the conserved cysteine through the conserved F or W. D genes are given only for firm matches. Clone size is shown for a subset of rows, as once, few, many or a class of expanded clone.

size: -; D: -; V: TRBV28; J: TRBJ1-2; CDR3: CASSPGEDYGYTF; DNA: TGTGCCAGCAGTCCAGGGGAGGACTATGGCTACACCTTC
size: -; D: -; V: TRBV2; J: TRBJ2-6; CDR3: CASSSGISGANVLTF; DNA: TGTGCCAGCAGTTCAGGGATTTCTGGGGCCAACGTCCTGACTTTC
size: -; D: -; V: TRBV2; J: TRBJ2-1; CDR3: CASSETYNEQFF; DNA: TGTGCCAGCAGTGAAACGTACAATGAGCAGTTCTTC
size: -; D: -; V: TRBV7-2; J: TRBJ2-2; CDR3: CASSQSVSGPNTGELFF; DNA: TGTGCCAGCAGCCAATCGGTATCTGGGCCGAACACCGGGGAGCTGTTTTTT
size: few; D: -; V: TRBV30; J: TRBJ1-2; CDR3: CASSRGTGGYTF; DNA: TGTGCCTCAAGCAGGGGAACGGGGGGCTACACCTTC
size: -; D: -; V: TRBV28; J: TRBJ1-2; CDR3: CASSVTAYGYTF; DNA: TGTGCCAGCAGTGTTACAGCCTATGGCTACACCTTC
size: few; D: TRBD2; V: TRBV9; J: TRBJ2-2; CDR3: CASSVASGRADTGELFF; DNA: TGTGCCAGCAGCGTAGCTAGCGGGAGGGCCGACACCGGGGAGCTGTTTTTT
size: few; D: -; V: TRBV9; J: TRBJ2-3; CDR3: CASSADLYADTQYF; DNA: TGTGCCAGCAGCGCCGACCTGTACGCGGATACGCAGTATTTT
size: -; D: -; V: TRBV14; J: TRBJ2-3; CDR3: CASRSWGNVLYF; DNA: TGTGCCAGCAGATCGTGGGGGAATGTATTGTATTTT
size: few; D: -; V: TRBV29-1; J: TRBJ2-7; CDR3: CSVNVVSDEQYF; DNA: TGCAGCGTTAATGTGGTTTCCGACGAGCAGTACTTC
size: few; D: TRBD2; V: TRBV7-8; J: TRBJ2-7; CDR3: CASSLNRLASYEQYF; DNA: TGTGCCAGCAGCTTAAACAGACTAGCCTCCTACGAGCAGTACTTC
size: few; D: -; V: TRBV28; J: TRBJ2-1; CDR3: CASSFQQAKQFF; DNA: TGTGCCAGCAGTTTCCAACAAGCTAAGCAGTTCTTC
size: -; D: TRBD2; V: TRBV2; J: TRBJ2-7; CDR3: CASSQSSLAGAYEQYF; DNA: TGTGCCAGCAGTCAAAGCTCACTAGCGGGAGCCTACGAGCAGTACTTC
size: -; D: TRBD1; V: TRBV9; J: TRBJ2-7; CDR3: CASSPQTGFHEQYF; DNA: TGTGCCAGCAGCCCTCAGACAGGGTTCCACGAGCAGTACTTC
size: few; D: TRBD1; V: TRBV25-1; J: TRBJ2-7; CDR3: CASSEGDRVSEQYF; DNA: TGTGCCAGCAGTGAGGGGGACAGGGTGAGCGAGCAGTACTTC
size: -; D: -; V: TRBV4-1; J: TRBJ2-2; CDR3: CASSQEGRGTGELFF; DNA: TGCGCCAGCAGCCAAGAGGGCAGGGGCACCGGGGAGCTGTTTTTT
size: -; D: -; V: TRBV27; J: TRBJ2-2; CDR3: CASSLLGDTGELFF; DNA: TGTGCCAGCAGTTTGCTAGGTGACACCGGGGAGCTGTTTTTT
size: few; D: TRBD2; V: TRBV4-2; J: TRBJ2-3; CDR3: CASSRTSGNLDTQYF; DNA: TGTGCCAGCAGCAGGACTAGCGGGAACCTAGATACGCAGTATTTT
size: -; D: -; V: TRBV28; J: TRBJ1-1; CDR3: CASSRGQLDTEAFF; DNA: TGTGCCAGCAGCCGCGGCCAGCTGGACACTGAAGCTTTCTTT
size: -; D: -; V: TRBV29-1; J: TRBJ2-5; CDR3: CSGYRDANQETQYF; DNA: TGCAGCGGCTACAGGGACGCCAACCAAGAGACCCAGTACTTC
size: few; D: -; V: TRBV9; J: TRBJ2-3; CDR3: CASSVVQGDTQYF; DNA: TGTGCCAGCAGCGTAGTTCAGGGGGATACGCAGTATTTT
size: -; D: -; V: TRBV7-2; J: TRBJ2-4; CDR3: CASSLATVGLAKNIQYF; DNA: TGTGCCAGCAGCTTAGCTACAGTGGGCTTGGCCAAAAACATTCAGTACTTC
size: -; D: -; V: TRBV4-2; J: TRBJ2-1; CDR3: CASSQARTEGNEQFF; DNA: TGTGCCAGCAGCCAAGCAAGGACGGAGGGCAATGAGCAGTTCTTC
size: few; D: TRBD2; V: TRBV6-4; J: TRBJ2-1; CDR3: CASSDSLAGDNEQFF; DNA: TGTGCCAGCAGTGACTCCCTAGCGGGAGACAATGAGCAGTTCTTC
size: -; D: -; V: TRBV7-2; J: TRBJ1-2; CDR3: CASSLASQGYTF; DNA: TGTGCCAGCAGCTTAGCTAGTCAGGGCTACACCTTC
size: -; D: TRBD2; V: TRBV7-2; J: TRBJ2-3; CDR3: CASRQTSGSTDTQYF; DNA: TGTGCCAGCAGGCAGACTAGCGGAAGCACAGATACGCAGTATTTT
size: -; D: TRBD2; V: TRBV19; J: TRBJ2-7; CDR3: CASTLAGGGGEQYF; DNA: TGTGCCAGTACTCTAGCGGGAGGAGGAGGGGAGCAGTACTTC
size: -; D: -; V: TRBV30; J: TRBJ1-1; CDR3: CAWSADGNTEAFF; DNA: TGTGCCTGGAGTGCGGACGGGAACACTGAAGCTTTCTTT
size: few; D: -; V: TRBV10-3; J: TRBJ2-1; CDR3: CAISVDGTSNYNEQFF; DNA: TGTGCCATCAGTGTAGACGGGACATCGAATTACAATGAGCAGTTCTTC
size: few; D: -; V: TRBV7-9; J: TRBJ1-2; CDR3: CASSLGQNNYGYTF; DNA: TGTGCCAGCAGCTTGGGGCAGAATAACTATGGCTACACCTTC
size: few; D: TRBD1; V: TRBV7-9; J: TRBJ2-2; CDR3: CASSSRGSTGELFF; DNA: TGTGCCAGCAGCTCCAGGGGGAGCACCGGGGAGCTGTTTTTT
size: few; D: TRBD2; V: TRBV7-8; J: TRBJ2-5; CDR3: CASSLWALAKQETQYF; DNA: TGTGCCAGCAGCCTCTGGGCACTAGCGAAACAAGAGACCCAGTACTTC
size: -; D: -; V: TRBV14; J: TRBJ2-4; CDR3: CASSQGLVGIQYF; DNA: TGTGCCAGCAGCCAAGGGCTAGTAGGCATTCAGTACTTC
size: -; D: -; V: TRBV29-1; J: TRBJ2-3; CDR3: CSGGLQGSRDTQYF; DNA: TGCAGCGGGGGCCTTCAGGGGTCTCGGGATACGCAGTATTTT
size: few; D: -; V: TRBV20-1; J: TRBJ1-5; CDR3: CSARRDLPQHF; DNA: TGCAGTGCTAGAAGGGACCTGCCCCAGCATTTT
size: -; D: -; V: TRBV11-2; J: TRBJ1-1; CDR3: CASSHQSTEAFF; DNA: TGTGCCAGCAGCCACCAGAGCACTGAAGCTTTCTTT
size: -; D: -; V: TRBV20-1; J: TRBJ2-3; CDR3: CSAMPTDTQYF; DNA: TGCAGTGCTATGCCCACAGATACGCAGTATTTT
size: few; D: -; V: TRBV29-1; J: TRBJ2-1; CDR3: CSASRGADNEQFF; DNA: TGCAGCGCCTCTAGGGGGGCGGACAATGAGCAGTTCTTC
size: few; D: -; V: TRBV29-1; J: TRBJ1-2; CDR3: CSVSLGQGDGYTF; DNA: TGCAGCGTTTCCCTTGGGCAGGGAGATGGCTACACCTTC
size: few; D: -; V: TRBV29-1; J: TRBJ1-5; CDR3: CSVGASINQPQHF; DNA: TGCAGCGTTGGGGCTTCGATCAATCAGCCCCAGCATTTT
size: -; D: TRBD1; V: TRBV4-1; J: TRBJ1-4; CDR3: CASSPGGRGRSEKLFF; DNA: TGCGCCAGCAGCCCTGGCGGGAGGGGGCGGAGTGAAAAACTGTTTTTT
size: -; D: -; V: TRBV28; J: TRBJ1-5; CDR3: CASSYSGMGNQPQHF; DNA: TGTGCCAGCAGTTACTCAGGGATGGGGAATCAGCCCCAGCATTTT
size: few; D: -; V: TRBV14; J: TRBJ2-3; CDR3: CASSPLIGGYSTDTQYF; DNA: TGTGCCAGCAGCCCCCTAATTGGCGGTTACAGCACAGATACGCAGTATTTT
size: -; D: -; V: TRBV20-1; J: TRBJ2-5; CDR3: CSVIGGETQYF; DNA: TGCAGTGTGATAGGGGGGGAGACCCAGTACTTC
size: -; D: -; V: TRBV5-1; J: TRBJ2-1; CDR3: CASSYTGSRGNEQFF; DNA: TGCGCCAGCAGCTACACAGGGAGTAGGGGAAATGAGCAGTTCTTC
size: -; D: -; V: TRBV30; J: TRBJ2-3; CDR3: CAWEFTDTQYF; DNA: TGTGCCTGGGAGTTCACAGATACGCAGTATTTT
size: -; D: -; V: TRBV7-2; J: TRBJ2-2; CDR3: CASSTRPVQNTGELFF; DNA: TGTGCCAGCAGCACGCGACCCGTCCAGAACACCGGGGAGCTGTTTTTT
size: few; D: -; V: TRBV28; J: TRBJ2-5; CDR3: CASSLWGRVQETQYF; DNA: TGTGCCAGCAGTTTATGGGGCAGGGTACAAGAGACCCAGTACTTC
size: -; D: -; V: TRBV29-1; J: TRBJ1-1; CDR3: CSVASGLRNTEAFF; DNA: TGCAGCGTCGCCTCGGGACTGCGGAACACTGAAGCTTTCTTT
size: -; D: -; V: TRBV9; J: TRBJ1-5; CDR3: CASSVGAYSNQPQHF; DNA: TGTGCCAGCAGCGTAGGAGCTTATAGCAATCAGCCCCAGCATTTT
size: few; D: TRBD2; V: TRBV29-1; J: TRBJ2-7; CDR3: CSAAGVLEQYF; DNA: TGCAGCGCCGCGGGGGTCCTCGAGCAGTACTTC
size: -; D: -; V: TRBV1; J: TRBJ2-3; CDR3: CTSRLQGDTQYF; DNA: TGCACCAGCAGACTACAGGGGGATACGCAGTATTTT